The following is a T cell receptor beta chain sequence with its context. The target antigen is unknown. The CDR3 has 13 amino acids. The J segment lost 4 bases and the V segment lost 10 bases, leaving 7 bases of the junction unmatched. Germline V lookup: CDR1 ENHRY, CDR2 SYGVKD. These data belong to a study of OX40 agonist ivuxolimab in advanced cancers. About the study: Patients were dosed intravenously with ivuxolimab at 0.01 to 10 mg/kg every 2 weeks. The study's findings and limits: Both CD4+ and CD8+ T cell populations in blood had undergone clonal expansion by week 6 at 0.1 to 3.0 mg/kg. In the expanded peripheral T cells, antigen specificity was never determined.

Sequenced by immunoSEQ multiplex PCR; TCRdb stores in-frame clones only, minus some. The sample contains roughly 80,000 clones, around four fifths of which appear only once. At cycle 4 day 1, cycle 7 day 1, and baseline, blood was sampled. The genes are TRBV10-3 and TRBJ2-5; 9 nucleotides match TRBD1. This sample comprised CD4+ or CD8+ T cells sorted from blood, obtained in a trial of the OX40 agonist ivuxolimab. The receptor comes from an adult with an advanced solid tumor such as melanoma, head and neck, liver or kidney cancer. The CDR3 loop reads CATRDRAAETQYF. CDR3 DNA sequence: TGTGCCACCCGGGACAGGGCGGCAGAGACCCAGTACTTC.